The 3 T cell receptor beta chains below were found in one sample sequenced in a study of prognosis after radiotherapy for stage I lung cancer. Multiplex PCR, run in two rounds, amplified TCR beta CDR3 from genomic DNA. It was primers specific to each TRBV and TRBJ gene that first-round PCR used. TCRdb re-derived calls from the multiplex PCR reads in MiXCR, one entry per CDR3 protein. The repertoire consists of more than 11,000 distinct CDR3 sequences, with approximately 31% occurring once and the leading ten covering 25% to 35%. The sequencing used PBMCs, collected before or after stereotactic body radiation therapy (not recorded which). The receptor set was obtained from a donor at least 50 years old with non-small cell lung cancer.

This clonotype was detected many times. The chain has TRBV24-1 and TRBJ2-1; 7 bases match TRBD2. Unmatched junction bases numbered 2, after V lost 1 base and J lost 0 bases. CDR1 is KGHDR and CDR2 is SFDVKD in the germline V gene. CDR3 length equals 16 residues. As DNA, the CDR3 is TGTGCCACCAGTGATTTAGCGGGAAGCTCCTACAATGAGCAGTTCTTC. This encodes CATSDLAGSSYNEQFF.

This clonotype was detected many times. The genes are TRBV29-1 and TRBJ2-1; D gene uncertain. Germline assignment: CDR1 SQVTM and CDR2 ANQGSEA. The length of the CDR3 is 10 residues. The ends were cut back, 4 bases at V and 9 bases at J, with 7 bases in the middle. This CDR3 is CSVVLTEQFF. The CDR3 DNA reads TGCAGCGTTGTGCTCACTGAGCAGTTCTTC.

This clonotype was detected ten times or more. Germline and junction disagree at one end, which may indicate a read error. V and J are TRBV18 and TRBJ2-7; either TRBD1 or TRBD2 may supply D (5 bases each). This CDR3 comprises 14 residues. Germline V gives CDR1 KGHSH, CDR2 LQKENI. CDR3 sequence: CASSPPGPVYEQYF. The CDR3 DNA sequence: TGTGCCAGCTCCCCACCGGGACCTGTCTACGAGCAGTACTTC.